The next 11 T cell receptor beta chains were all read from a single sample in a study of cytomegalovirus exposure and HLA in healthy donors. PCR employed 60 Vbeta and 13 Jbeta primers. Here immunoSEQ multiplex PCR was the method, and the copy in TCRdb shows in-frame clones only, minus some. In the table there are roughly 100,000 clones, roughly 80% of which are singletons. Sample: PBMCs. These receptors originate from a man aged 35 to 55 in good health and CMV-seropositive.

CDR3 DNA: TGCAGCGTTGAAGAGCCCACTAGCTCGTTACCAGATACGCAGTATTTT. This translates into CSVEEPTSSLPDTQYF. The chain couples TRBV29-1 to TRBJ2-3, with D possibly TRBD2 on 6 matching bases. Looked up from germline, CDR1 is SQVTM and CDR2 is ANQGSEA. The CDR3 covers 16 residues. V was clipped by 0 bases and J by 4 bases, with 17 bases between them.

The CDR3 reads CASSPPRGSPLHF. DNA of the CDR3: TGTGCCAGCAGCCCGCCCAGGGGGTCACCCCTCCACTTT. The chain uses TRBV5-6 and TRBJ1-6; TRBD1 aligns across 7 bases. The CDR3 has 13 amino acids. The germline V gene has CDR1 SGHDT and CDR2 YYEEEE. V was clipped by 4 bases and J by 10 bases; unmatched bases: 5.

The rearrangement links TRBV5-1 to TRBJ2-7; 9 bases agree with TRBD2. Per the germline V gene, CDR1 is SGHRS and CDR2 is YFSETQ. CDR3 length: 15 amino acids. The J segment lost 6 bases and the V segment lost 4 bases, leaving 11 bases of the junction unmatched. The CDR3 loop is CASSPVQGLASEQYF. The CDR3 DNA reads as TGCGCCAGCAGCCCGGTTCAGGGACTAGCCTCCGAGCAGTACTTC.

This clone has only one observation. The chain is built from TRBV19 and TRBJ1-1, with D unclear. Germline V gene sequence: CDR1 LNHDA, CDR2 SQIVND (reference sequence). The CDR3 runs to 12 residues. Trimming took off 4 bases at V and 4 bases at J, with 7 bases between the two ends. The CDR3 bases are TGTGCCAGTAGTAAACGGGGCACTGAAGCTTTCTTT. Residues: CASSKRGTEAFF.

Comments on this clone: The germline gene is not matched at one end of the junction; a read error may be the cause. The same CDR3 arises from other DNA sequences in this sample as well. The chain recombines TRBV4-1 with TRBJ2-3; 10 bases are shared with TRBD1. CDR1 is MGHRA, CDR2 YSYEKL, per germline. This CDR3 is 16 amino acids long. The CDR3 nucleotides are TGCGCCAGCAGTCAAGACACGGGGACAGGGGCGGATACGCAGTATTTT. Its protein product is CASSQDTGTGADTQYF.

CDR3 in amino acids: CASSPQGTGMGEQYF. CDR3 nucleotides: TGTGCCAGCTCACCCCAAGGGACAGGGATGGGTGAGCAGTACTTC. The chain recombines TRBV18 with TRBJ2-7; 9 bases agree with TRBD1. The J segment lost 7 bases and the V segment lost 3 bases, leaving 10 bases of the junction unmatched. Germline V gene lookup returns CDR1 KGHSH and CDR2 LQKENI. This CDR3 is built from 15 residues.

The chain couples TRBV27 to TRBJ2-5; TRBD1 matches at 7 bases. The better agreement between TRBJ2-7 and the DNA end casts doubt on the J call. This CDR3 comprises 15 residues. In germline, CDR1 is MNHEY, CDR2 SMNVEV (reference sequence). As DNA, the CDR3 is TGTGCCAGCAGACTGACCGGGACAGCTTCCTACGAGCAGTACTTC. This codes for CASRLTGTASYEQYF.

This clone was observed a few times. The CDR3 DNA sequence: TGTGCCAGCTCACCAGGTATCCAGGGCACCTATGGCTACACCTTC. It is translated as CASSPGIQGTYGYTF. This chain joins TRBV18 and TRBJ1-2, with D possibly being TRBD1 (5 bases). Germline loops: CDR1 KGHSH, CDR2 LQKENI. CDR3 length: 15 amino acids. The V and J ends lost 2 bases and 4 bases respectively, with 14 bases between them. Using reference TRBV18 and TRBJ1-2 for the parts outside the CDR3, the full variable domain is NAGVMQNPRHLVRRRGQEARLRCSPMKGHSHVYWYRQLPEEGLKFMVYLQKENIIDESGMPKERFSAEFPKEGPSILRIQQVVRGDSAAYFCASSPGIQGTYGYTFGSGTRLTVV.

This clone is a singleton in its sample. This sequence joins TRBV9 and TRBJ2-1, with TRBD1 as a possible D gene (8 bases). This CDR3 has 17 residues. Looked up from germline, CDR1 is SGDLS and CDR2 is YYNGEE. V dropped 0 bases and J dropped 5 bases, with 18 bases sitting between them. CDR3 in amino acids: CASSVARQGSGDNEQFF. CDR3 nucleotide sequence: TGTGCCAGCAGCGTAGCCCGACAGGGGAGCGGGGACAATGAGCAGTTCTTC.

The CDR3 loop is CASRRDREGNEQYF. CDR3 nucleotide sequence: TGTGCCAGCAGGAGGGACAGGGAGGGCAACGAGCAGTACTTC. The chain combines TRBV6-5 with TRBJ2-5; 9 bases fit TRBD1. The assigned J gene may be wrong: the sequence end matches TRBJ2-7 better. This CDR3 is built from 14 residues. Germline values: CDR1 MNHEY, CDR2 SVGAGI.

The genes are TRBV2 and TRBJ2-3, with 13 bases fitting TRBD2. Germline lookup yields CDR1 SNHLY and CDR2 FYNNEI. V shed 6 bases and J 3 bases; nucleotides not matched to a gene: 12. CDR3 length: 18 residues. The DNA for the CDR3 is TGTGCCAGCAGCGTTACACCAGGGACTAGCGGGGATACAGATACGCAGTATTTT. It specifies CASSVTPGTSGDTDTQYF.